This T cell receptor (beta chain) was captured by sequencing in a study of beta chain features in type 1 diabetes. The entirety of the isolated RNA underwent reverse transcription, so expressed TCRB transcripts were sequenced. Clones were read by immunoSEQ multiplex PCR, and TCRdb kept only the in-frame ones, dropping some. The sample gives 450,000 or so clones, over 9.5% of which show up once; over 0.04% is in the top ten. V was shortened by 2 bases and J by 8 bases, with 9 bases between the two germline ends. Germline V gene data show CDR1 as MDHEN and CDR2 as SYDVKM. The CDR3 covers 12 residues. Of note for this clone: Other DNA sequences of this sample code for an identical CDR3.

The chain uses TRBV28 and TRBJ1-2; no clear D gene. The sample taken for sequencing was naive CD4+ T cells from blood. The sequence was collected from a woman younger than 30 in good health. CDR3 coding DNA: TGTGCCAGCAGTTTAGTGGGGTACGGCTACACCTTC. It is translated as CASSLVGYGYTF.